Shown below are 18 T cell receptor beta chains from a single sample sequenced in a study of CD8+ T cells in alopecia areata. As the sequencing template, cDNA was produced by extracting RNA and reverse transcribing it. Generated by immunoSEQ multiplex PCR, the TCRdb table keeps only in-frame clones and is missing some. The data show under 9,000 clones, with none appearing a single time. Cutaneous lymph node cells were pooled, and they were sorted using CD4, CD8alpha, NKG2D, NKG2ACE and other markers. Source material: CD8+ T cells sorted from a lymph node. These receptors originate from a C3H/HeJ mouse with alopecia areata. The strain bears MHC haplotype H2-k.

This clone has a count of ten or more. Gene names denote mouse genes. The missing CDR3 end, 4 residues past where the read stops, is filled in from the germline J gene. The rearrangement joins TRBV29 to TRBJ2-2, with TRBD1 matching over 9 bases. CDR3 length: 16 residues. J was trimmed by 0 bases and V by 5 bases; bases with no gene match: 4. Germline V gene data show CDR1 as MSHET and CDR2 as SYDVDS. CDR3 bases read: TGTGCTAGCAGTGCCCGACAGGGGGCAAACACCGGG. It specifies CASSARQGANTG. The complete CDR3 protein is CASSARQGANTGQLYF.

This clone was observed a few times. The gene names given are mouse names. The CDR3 is cut off 4 residues early in the read; its end comes from the germline J gene. The V and J genes are TRBV1 and TRBJ2-7; 10 positions agree with TRBD2. Germline V lookup: CDR1 NSQYPW, CDR2 LRSPGD (reference sequence). The CDR3 totals 16 residues. The sequenced CDR3 bases are TGCACCTGCAGTGCAGATAGAGGACTGGGGGTATAT. It codes for CTCSADRGLGVY. The entire CDR3 is CTCSADRGLGVYEQYF.

This clone was detected a few times. The listed genes are named as in mouse. The read stops 4 residues short of the end of the CDR3; the missing end is completed from the germline J gene. This rearrangement joins TRBV13-3 to TRBJ2-7; 8 positions match TRBD1. CDR3 size: 14 residues. The trim removed 1 base at V and 3 bases at J, leaving 3 bases unmatched. CDR1 and CDR2 from the germline V gene are NNHDY and SYVADS. The CDR3 protein is CASSDMDRDYEQYF. The sequenced part of the CDR3 DNA is TGTGCCAGCAGTGATATGGACAGGGACTAT.

This clone was detected many times. Gene labels here are mouse ones. The read gets to within 3 residues of the CDR3 end, and the germline J gene fills in the rest. The J gene is TRBJ1-6, the V gene TRBV1; no definite D call. TRBJ1-6 is filed as an ORF, its function uncertain. This CDR3 has 17 residues. Germline CDR1 and CDR2: NSQYPW and LRSPGD (reference sequence). The V end was cut by 0 bases, the J end by 0 bases, with 9 bases between. The sequenced part of the CDR3 DNA is TGCACCTGCAGTGCAGATTTGGGTCTTTCCTATAATTCGCCC. It encodes CTCSADLGLSYNSP. The CDR3, in full, reads CTCSADLGLSYNSPLYF.

This clone occurred a few times. Mouse germline and gene names are used. The read ends 4 residues shy of where the CDR3 ends; the end is completed using the germline J gene. V and J are TRBV1 and TRBJ2-5; 8 bases align to TRBD1. Germline lookup yields CDR1 NSQYPW and CDR2 LRSPGD (reference sequence). CDR3 length: 13 amino acids. The covered CDR3 bases are TGCACCTGCAGTGCAGGGGACAGGGAC. As protein: CTCSAGDRD. The complete CDR3 protein is CTCSAGDRDTQYF.

This clone was seen repeatedly, ten times or more. The genes are named according to mouse. The sequence runs out 4 residues before the end of the CDR3; the remainder is reconstructed from the germline J gene. The rearrangement links TRBV19 to TRBJ2-3, with TRBD1 as a possible D gene (6 bases). V was clipped by 6 bases and J by 0 bases, with 14 bases between them. This CDR3 is built from 15 residues. Germline V gene lookup returns CDR1 FNHDT and CDR2 SITEND (reference sequence). CDR3: CASTAGTPSAETLYF. CDR3 DNA, as far as it was read: TGTGCCAGCACCGCCGGGACACCTAGTGCAGAA.

This clone was counted many times. All gene names here are mouse names. The missing CDR3 end, 4 residues past where the read stops, is filled in from the germline J gene. The chain uses TRBV13-2 and TRBJ2-2; no reliable D call. This CDR3 spans 15 amino acids. The V end lost 0 bases, the J end lost 1 base, and 7 bases lay between the germline ends. CDR1 is NNHNN and CDR2 is SYGAGS in the germline V gene (reference sequence). The part of the CDR3 DNA that was read is TGTGCCAGCGGTGATGCTGGCAAAAACACCGGG. This codes for CASGDAGKNTG. The full CDR3 is CASGDAGKNTGQLYF.

By share, this clone ranks as medium-sized. Gene names are mouse gene names. The observed sequence ends 4 residues before the CDR3 terminus, with the missing tail filled in from the germline J gene. The V and J genes are TRBV1 and TRBJ2-5; TRBD1 matches at 9 bases. This CDR3 is built from 15 residues. The germline gives CDR1 NSQYPW, CDR2 LRSPGD (reference sequence). The ends lost 0 bases at V and 2 bases at J; junction bases unmatched: 0. CDR3 in amino acids: CTCSAEGQGQDTQYF. The DNA read from the CDR3 is TGCACCTGCAGTGCAGAGGGACAGGGCCAAGAC.

With respect to this clone: Gene labels here are mouse ones. The read ends 4 residues early relative to the CDR3; the germline J gene fills the gap. The V call is TRBV29, the J call TRBJ2-7; 10 nucleotides align to TRBD1. With 4 bases clipped from V and 0 bases from J, the junction kept 3 bases outside the gene matches. The CDR3 contains 15 residues. The germline gives CDR1 MSHET, CDR2 SYDVDS. The CDR3 bases that were read are TGTGCTAGCAGTTCTCGGGACAGGGGCTCCTAT. Translation gives CASSSRDRGSY. In full, the CDR3 reads CASSSRDRGSYEQYF.

This clone was picked up many times. The germline and genes are mouse ones. The CDR3 extends 4 residues past the end of the read, so its final part is completed from the germline J gene. The chain couples TRBV1 to TRBJ2-1; 7 nucleotides align to TRBD1. The CDR3 runs to 14 residues. Trimming took 3 bases from V and 4 from J; bases not matched to a gene: 3. Germline CDR1 reads NSQYPW; CDR2 reads LRSPGD (reference sequence). Partial CDR3 DNA: TGCACCTGCAGTGCGGCAGGGGGTTATGCT. Translated: CTCSAAGGYA. The whole CDR3 sequence is CTCSAAGGYAEQFF.

Notes on this clone: Each gene name is a mouse one. The CDR3 is cut off 4 residues early in the read; its end comes from the germline J gene. The V call is TRBV31, the J call TRBJ1-1, with D possibly matching TRBD1 (5 bases). Germline lookup yields CDR1 GKSSPN and CDR2 SITVG. This CDR3 contains 13 residues. The V and J ends lost 3 bases and 0 bases respectively, with 8 bases between them. The CDR3 reads CAWRDTANTEVFF. The CDR3 bases that were read are TGTGCCTGGAGGGACACTGCAAACACA.

This clone has ten or more counts. The gene names here belong to mouse. The CDR3 extends 4 residues past the end of the read, so its final part is completed from the germline J gene. This rearrangement joins TRBV13-2 to TRBJ1-2; TRBD1 is a possible D gene (5 bases). The CDR3 covers 14 residues. With 0 bases removed from V and 1 base from J, the gap between germline ends came to 7 bases. Germline V gene lookup returns CDR1 NNHNN and CDR2 SYGAGS (reference sequence). The CDR3 loop is CASGDAGKNSDYTF. The sequenced part of the CDR3 DNA is TGTGCCAGCGGTGATGCAGGGAAAAACTCC.

This clone was found many times. The genes and germline here are from mouse. The sequence runs out 4 residues before the end of the CDR3; the remainder is reconstructed from the germline J gene. The chain recombines TRBV14 with TRBJ2-5; 9 positions agree with TRBD2. The CDR3 has 15 residues. Germline V lookup: CDR1 SGHDT, CDR2 FRDEAV. The CDR3 loop is CASSFRRDWEDTQYF. CDR3 DNA (partial): TGTGCCAGCAGTTTCCGACGGGACTGGGAAGAC.

In this sample, this clone turned up many times. Here the gene names and germline are mouse. With the read ending 4 residues before the CDR3 end, the germline J gene is used to fill in that end. The J gene is TRBJ2-7, the V gene TRBV13-3; 11 nucleotides align to TRBD2. Germline CDR1 NNHDY, CDR2 SYVADS. This CDR3 is built from 14 residues. This chain's CDR3 is CASSLRTGGYEQYF. The CDR3 bases that were read are TGTGCCAGCAGTCTCCGGACTGGGGGGTAT.

This clone was observed at least ten times. Gene labels here are mouse ones. The CDR3 end is not reached by the read, which stops 4 residues before it; the germline J gene fills it in. The chain links TRBV1 to TRBJ1-2; D perhaps matches TRBD1 (5 bases). Germline CDR1 reads NSQYPW; CDR2 reads LRSPGD (reference sequence). The CDR3 contains 14 residues. Trimming pared 3 bases from V and 0 bases from J, leaving 8 bases between. Partial CDR3 DNA: TGCACCTGCAGTGCGCAGGGCCCAAACTCC. Translating it yields CTCSAQGPNS. The complete CDR3 protein is CTCSAQGPNSDYTF.

Sample share makes this clone medium-sized (0.01 to 0.1%). The gene symbols are mouse symbols. The read terminates 4 residues ahead of where the CDR3 ends, so the germline J gene completes it. The chain is built from TRBV1 and TRBJ2-3; 7 bases line up with TRBD2. CDR3 size: 17 residues. The J segment lost 0 bases and the V segment lost 0 bases, leaving 6 bases of the junction unmatched. Germline V gene data show CDR1 as NSQYPW and CDR2 as LRSPGD (reference sequence). The sequenced part of the CDR3 DNA is TGCACCTGCAGTGCAGATCCGGGGGGGACTAGTGCAGAA. It yields the protein CTCSADPGGTSAE. The whole CDR3 sequence reads CTCSADPGGTSAETLYF.

About this clone: Here the gene names and germline are mouse. With the read ending 4 residues before the CDR3 end, the germline J gene is used to fill in that end. Other DNA sequences in the sample encode the same CDR3. The chain is built from TRBV13-3 and TRBJ2-5; D is uncertain. Germline-derived CDR1 and CDR2 are NNHDY and SYVADS. This CDR3 is built from 16 residues. Trimming shortened V by 0 bases and J by 0 bases, and 11 bases separated the two germline ends. The CDR3 sequence: CASSDAMGLNQDTQYF. The CDR3 DNA, read in part, is TGTGCCAGCAGTGATGCAATGGGTCTGAACCAAGAC.

This clone was observed a few times. These gene names are mouse names. The read halts 4 residues ahead of the CDR3 end, with the missing end drawn from the germline J gene. The V call is TRBV13-3, the J call TRBJ2-7, with 7 bases that match TRBD2. The CDR3 extends over 13 amino acids. V lost 4 bases and J lost 0; bases outside the gene matches: 1. The germline CDR1 and CDR2 sequences are NNHDY and SYVADS. CDR3 amino acids: CASSLGVSYEQYF. The CDR3 DNA, read in part, is TGTGCCAGCAGTCTGGGGGTCTCCTAT.